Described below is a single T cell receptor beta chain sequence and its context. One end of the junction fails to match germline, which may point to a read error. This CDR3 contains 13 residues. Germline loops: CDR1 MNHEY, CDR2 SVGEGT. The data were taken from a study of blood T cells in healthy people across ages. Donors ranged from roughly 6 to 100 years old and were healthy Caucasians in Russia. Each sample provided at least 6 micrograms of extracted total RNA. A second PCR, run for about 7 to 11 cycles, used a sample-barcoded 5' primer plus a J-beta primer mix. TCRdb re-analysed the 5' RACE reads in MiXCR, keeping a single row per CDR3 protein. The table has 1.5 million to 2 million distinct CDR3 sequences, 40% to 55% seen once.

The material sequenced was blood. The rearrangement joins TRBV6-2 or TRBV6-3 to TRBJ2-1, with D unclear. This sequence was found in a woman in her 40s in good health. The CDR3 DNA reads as TGTGCCAGCGCTGCAGTAACCTACAGTGAGCAGTTCTTC. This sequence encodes CASAAVTYSEQFF.